This TCR beta chain came from a study of blood T cells in healthy people across ages. Study outcomes and limitations: Long-lived donors exceeded aged donors in naive CD4+ cells and diversity.

The CDR3 loop spans 12 amino acids. The germline V gene encodes CDR1 SGDLS and CDR2 YYNGEE. With a J-beta primer mix and a sample-barcoded 5' primer, a second PCR ran 7 to 11 cycles. Template switching added a 12-random-nucleotide identifier to every cDNA molecule. Sequencing recovered at least 2.5 million CDR3-containing paired-end reads from each sample. TCRdb re-derived calls from the 5' RACE reads in MiXCR, one entry per CDR3 protein. The data contain 1.5 million to 2 million distinct CDR3 sequences, under 30% of them singletons. They isolated at least 6.5 million PBMCs from each sample. This clonotype was seen a handful of times. The antigen is undetermined. Sequence at one end of the junction differs from germline and may be a read error.

Sequenced input: blood. This sequence joins TRBV9 and TRBJ1-4; D gene uncertain. This clonotype originated in a woman aged 25-40 years in good health. The CDR3 here is CSSGDGYEKLFF. Here the CDR3 DNA reads TGTTCCAGCGGAGACGGCTATGAAAAACTGTTTTTT.